What follows are 18 T cell receptor beta chains derived from one specimen sequenced in a study of shared clonotypes between healthy human individuals. The repertoire was sequenced with immunoSEQ multiplex PCR; TCRdb's copy has only in-frame clones and lacks some. Here the sample spans 550,000 to 800,000 clones, around two thirds being singletons. Sequenced: memory CD4+ T cells sorted from blood. Subset here: CD45RA-negative fraction. These receptors originate from a woman between 25 and 40 years old in good health.

The sample holds many counts of this clone. This chain uses TRBV7-9 with TRBJ1-2; no firm D call. Germline V gene lookup returns CDR1 SEHNR and CDR2 FQNEAQ (reference sequence). V was clipped by 5 bases and J by 3 bases, with 7 bases between them. This CDR3 region has 12 residues. The CDR3 reads CASSNRDYGYTF. The CDR3 nucleotides read TGTGCCAGCAGCAACCGGGACTATGGCTACACCTTC. Together with reference TRBV7-9 and TRBJ1-2, the CDR3 gives the full variable domain: DTGVSQNPRHKITKRGQNVTFRCDPISEHNRLYWYRQTLGQGPEFLTYFQNEAQLEKSRLLSDRFSAERPKGSFSTLEIQRTEQGDSAMYLCASSNRDYGYTFGSGTRLTVV.

The chain has TRBV6-1 and TRBJ2-7; D is possibly TRBD1 (5 bases). Germline V gene sequence: CDR1 MNHNS, CDR2 SASEGT. V was shortened by 6 bases and J by 2 bases, with 11 bases between the two germline ends. The CDR3 totals 13 residues. In DNA, the CDR3 is TGTGCCAGCAGCAAGGGGTCGACCTACGAGCAGTACTTC. Translating gives CASSKGSTYEQYF.

A single count supports this clone. The rearrangement uses TRBV11-1 and TRBJ2-7; 9 nucleotides agree with TRBD1. The germline gives CDR1 SGHAT, CDR2 FQDESV (reference sequence). The length of the CDR3 is 13 residues. V lost 6 bases to trimming and J lost 4 bases; unmatched junction nucleotides: 4. The DNA for the CDR3 is TGTGCCAGCAGTTCGACAGGGGGATACGAGCAGTACTTC. Translation gives CASSSTGGYEQYF.

V gene TRBV27 combines with J gene TRBJ1-5; D might be TRBD1 (5 bases). The CDR3 is made up of 13 amino acids. Between the trimmed V and J ends, which lost 5 bases and 8 bases, there was a span of 13 bases. CDR1 and CDR2 (germline): MNHEY, SMNVEV (reference sequence). The CDR3 reads CASSPRVGEPQHF. As DNA, the CDR3 is TGTGCCAGCAGTCCCAGGGTGGGGGAGCCCCAGCATTTT.

V is TRBV11-2 and J is TRBJ2-1; TRBD1 is a possible D gene (5 bases). Germline values: CDR1 SGHAT, CDR2 FQNNGV. Trimming removed 5 bases at V and 0 bases at J, with 14 bases between. CDR3 size: 16 residues. The CDR3 nucleotides are TGTGCCAGCAGCCCCCCAGGGATGAGCTCCTACAATGAGCAGTTCTTC. Its translation: CASSPPGMSSYNEQFF.

The chain employs TRBV28 and TRBJ1-4; D unclear. Per the germline V gene, CDR1 is MDHEN and CDR2 is SYDVKM. The CDR3 contains 16 residues. V was pared by 6 bases and J by 3 bases, with 17 bases between. The CDR3 reads CASSPAGSRPNEKLFF. Here the CDR3 DNA reads TGTGCCAGCAGCCCAGCGGGTTCTAGGCCTAATGAAAAACTGTTTTTT. Looking up the rest from reference TRBV28 and TRBJ1-4 gives the full variable domain: DVKVTQSSRYLVKRTGEKVFLECVQDMDHENMFWYRQDPGLGLRLIYFSYDVKMKEKGDIPEGYSVSREKKERFSLILESASTNQTSMYLCASSPAGSRPNEKLFFGSGTQLSVL.

The rearrangement uses TRBV5-1 and TRBJ2-3; no reliable D call. V lost 0 bases and J 1 base, leaving 6 bases between the germline ends. CDR3 length equals 14 residues. Germline-derived CDR1 and CDR2 are SGHRS and YFSETQ. CDR3 protein: CASSLGLGTDTQYF. The CDR3 DNA follows: TGCGCCAGCAGCTTGGGGTTAGGCACAGATACGCAGTATTTT.

The genes are TRBV7-9 and TRBJ2-7; the D gene is possibly TRBD1 (7 bases). Trimming took 4 bases from V and 0 from J, leaving 16 bases between them. The V gene's germline CDR1 is SEHNR and CDR2 FQNEAQ (reference sequence). This CDR3 spans 16 amino acids. This chain's CDR3 is CASSSRGTSSSYEQYF. The CDR3 DNA reads as TGTGCCAGCAGCTCCAGGGGGACTTCGAGCTCCTACGAGCAGTACTTC.

This chain uses TRBV16 with TRBJ2-2; 8 nucleotides align to TRBD2. CDR1 is KGHSY, CDR2 FQNENV, per germline. V lost 5 bases to trimming and J lost 10 bases; unmatched junction nucleotides: 15. The CDR3 is made up of 16 amino acids. CDR3 DNA: TGTGCCAGCAGCACCACTACGGGACTAGGTCTAAAGGAGCTGTTTTTT. It yields the protein CASSTTTGLGLKELFF.

The rearrangement uses TRBV27 and TRBJ1-5; D is uncertain. Germline V lookup: CDR1 MNHEY, CDR2 SMNVEV (reference sequence). V was clipped by 2 bases and J by 6 bases, with 11 bases between them. The CDR3 totals 14 residues. The DNA of the CDR3 is TGTGCCAGCAGTTTAAGAGGGTTCGGTCAGCCCCAGCATTTT. It is translated as CASSLRGFGQPQHF.

The rearrangement links TRBV29-1 to TRBJ2-7, with D perhaps assigned TRBD1 or TRBD2 (5 bases each). The CDR3 has 12 residues. Germline V gene sequence: CDR1 SQVTM, CDR2 ANQGSEA. Trimming removed 7 bases from V and 2 bases from J, with 12 bases in between. The CDR3: CSAGDGTYEQYF. CDR3 nucleotide sequence: TGCAGCGCCGGGGACGGAACCTACGAGCAGTACTTC.

The chain is built from TRBV6-1 and TRBJ1-3; the D is unclear. Germline V lookup: CDR1 MNHNS, CDR2 SASEGT. CDR3 length equals 14 residues. V gave up 7 bases and J gave up 3 bases, with 13 bases separating them. The CDR3 DNA follows: TGTGCCAGCACGGAGCTTCGTAGTGGAAACACCATATATTTT. Translated, it gives CASTELRSGNTIYF.

The chain recombines TRBV15 with TRBJ2-4; tentative D call: TRBD2 (7 bases). The V end lost 0 bases, the J end lost 5 bases, and 14 bases lay between the germline ends. The CDR3 has 16 amino acids. Germline V CDR1 and CDR2: LNHNV, YYDKDF (reference sequence). CDR3 in amino acids: CATSRDRGGAQNIQYF. CDR3 sequence (DNA): TGTGCCACCAGCAGAGATAGGGGGGGCGCCCAAAACATTCAGTACTTC.

CDR3 nucleotide sequence: TGTGCCAGCAGTTTCTCGTCAGGATACTCCTACGAGCAGTACTTC. It codes for CASSFSSGYSYEQYF. V gene TRBV28 combines with J gene TRBJ2-7, with D hard to call. Germline assignment: CDR1 MDHEN and CDR2 SYDVKM. Trimming left V 3 bases short and J 0 bases short, with 12 bases between. The CDR3 has 15 residues.

The sample holds a few counts of this clone. The chain joins TRBV7-9 to TRBJ1-2; D is uncertain. From germline, CDR1 is SEHNR and CDR2 FQNEAQ (reference sequence). With 5 bases removed from V and 8 bases from J, the gap between germline ends came to 15 bases. This CDR3 has 13 residues. The CDR3: CASSPLAESGYTF. DNA for the CDR3: TGTGCCAGCAGCCCCTTGGCGGAGAGCGGCTACACCTTC.

V is TRBV7-2 and J is TRBJ2-2; 11 positions agree with TRBD2. CDR1 is SGHTA, CDR2 FQGNSA, per germline. The CDR3 length is 17 residues. The trim removed 4 bases at V and 6 bases at J, leaving 10 bases unmatched. CDR3 in amino acids: CASSSRLAGQVAGELFF. The CDR3 nucleotides are TGTGCCAGCAGCTCACGACTAGCGGGACAAGTGGCCGGGGAGCTGTTTTTT.

Comment on this clone: At the DNA level, this CDR3 is encoded by other sequences in the same sample as well. CDR3 amino acids: CASSVGGGSDTQYF. Here the CDR3 DNA reads TGTGCCAGCAGCGTAGGGGGAGGATCAGATACGCAGTATTTT. This chain links TRBV9 with TRBJ2-3; the D gene is possibly TRBD2 (6 bases). Germline V gene sequence: CDR1 SGDLS, CDR2 YYNGEE. The V end lost 0 bases, the J end lost 4 bases, and 9 bases lay between the germline ends. The CDR3 has 14 residues.

The gene calls are TRBV28 and TRBJ2-5; 8 bases map to TRBD2. CDR3 length: 15 amino acids. Looked up from germline, CDR1 is MDHEN and CDR2 is SYDVKM. V shed 5 bases and J 1 base; nucleotides not matched to a gene: 6. CDR3 nucleotides: TGTGCCAGCAGTGCGGCGGGAGGAGTCCAAGAGACCCAGTACTTC. Translation: CASSAAGGVQETQYF.